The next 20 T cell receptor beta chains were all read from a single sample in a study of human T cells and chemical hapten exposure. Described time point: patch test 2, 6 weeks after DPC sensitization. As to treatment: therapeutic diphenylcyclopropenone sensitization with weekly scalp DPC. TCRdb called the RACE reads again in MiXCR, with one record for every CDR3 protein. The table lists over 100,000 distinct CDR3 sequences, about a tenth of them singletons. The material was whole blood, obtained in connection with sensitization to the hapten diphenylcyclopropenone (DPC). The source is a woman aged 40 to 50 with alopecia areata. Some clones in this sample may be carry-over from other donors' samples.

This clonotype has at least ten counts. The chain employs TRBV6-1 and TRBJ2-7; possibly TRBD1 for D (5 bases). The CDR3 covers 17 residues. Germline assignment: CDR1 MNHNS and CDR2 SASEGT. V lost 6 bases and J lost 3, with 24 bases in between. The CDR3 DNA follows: TGTGCCAGCAGAGGTCGGTTAGGCGCTGGGGCCCGCTACGAGCAGTACTTC. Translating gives CASRGRLGAGARYEQYF.

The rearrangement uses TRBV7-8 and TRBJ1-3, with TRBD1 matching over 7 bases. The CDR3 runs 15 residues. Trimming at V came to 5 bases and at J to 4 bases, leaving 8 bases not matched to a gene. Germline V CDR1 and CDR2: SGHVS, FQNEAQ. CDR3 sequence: CASSTDRVYGNTIYF. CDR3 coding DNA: TGTGCCAGCAGCACCGACAGGGTTTACGGAAACACCATATATTTT.

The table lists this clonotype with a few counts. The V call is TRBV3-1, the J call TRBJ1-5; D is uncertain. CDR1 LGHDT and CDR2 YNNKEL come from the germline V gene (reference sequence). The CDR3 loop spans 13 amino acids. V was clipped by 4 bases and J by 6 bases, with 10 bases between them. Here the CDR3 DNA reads TGTGCCAGCAGCCCCGGGGAACGTCAGCCCCAGCATTTT. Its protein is CASSPGERQPQHF.

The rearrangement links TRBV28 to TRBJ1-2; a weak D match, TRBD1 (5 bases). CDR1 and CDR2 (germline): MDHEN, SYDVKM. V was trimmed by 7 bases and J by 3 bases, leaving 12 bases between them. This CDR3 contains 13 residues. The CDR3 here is CASMGGTYYGYTF. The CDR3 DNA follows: TGTGCCAGCATGGGGGGAACCTACTATGGCTACACCTTC.

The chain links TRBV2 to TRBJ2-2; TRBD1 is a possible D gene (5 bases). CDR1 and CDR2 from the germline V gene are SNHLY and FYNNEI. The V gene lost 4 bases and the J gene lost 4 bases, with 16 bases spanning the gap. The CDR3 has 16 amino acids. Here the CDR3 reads CASSVPQAPGTGELFF. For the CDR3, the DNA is TGTGCCAGCAGTGTTCCACAGGCCCCTGGCACCGGGGAGCTGTTTTTT.

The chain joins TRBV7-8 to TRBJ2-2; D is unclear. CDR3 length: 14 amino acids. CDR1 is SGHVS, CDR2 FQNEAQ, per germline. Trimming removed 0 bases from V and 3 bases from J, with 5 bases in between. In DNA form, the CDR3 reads TGTGCCAGCAGCTTAGCCAGCTACACCGGGGAGCTGTTTTTT. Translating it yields CASSLASYTGELFF.

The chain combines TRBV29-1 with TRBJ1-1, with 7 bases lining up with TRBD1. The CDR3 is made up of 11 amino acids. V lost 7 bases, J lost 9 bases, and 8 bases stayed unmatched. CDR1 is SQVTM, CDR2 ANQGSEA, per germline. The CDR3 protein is CSGSRDRQAFF. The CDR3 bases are TGCAGCGGCTCCCGGGACAGACAAGCTTTCTTT.

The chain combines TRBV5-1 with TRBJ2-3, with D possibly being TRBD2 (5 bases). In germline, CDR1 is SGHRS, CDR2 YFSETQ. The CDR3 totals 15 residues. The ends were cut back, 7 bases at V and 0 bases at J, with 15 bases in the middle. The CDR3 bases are TGCGCCAGCCGCCCTAGCTGGGTTAGCACAGATACGCAGTATTTT. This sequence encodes CASRPSWVSTDTQYF.

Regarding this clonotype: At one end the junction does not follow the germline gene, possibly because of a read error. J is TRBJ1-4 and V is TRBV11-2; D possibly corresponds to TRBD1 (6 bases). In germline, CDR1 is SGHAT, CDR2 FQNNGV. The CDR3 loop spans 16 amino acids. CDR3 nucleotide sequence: TGTGCCAGCAGCTTAACGGGCAGGGGCGGGGATGATAAACTGTTTTTT. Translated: CASSLTGRGGDDKLFF. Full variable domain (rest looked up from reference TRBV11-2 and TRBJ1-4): EAGVAQSPRYKIIEKRQSVAFWCNPISGHATLYWYQQILGQGPKLLIQFQNNGVVDDSQLPKDRFSAERLKGVDSTLKIQPAKLEDSAVYLCASSLTGRGGDDKLFFGSGTQLSVL.

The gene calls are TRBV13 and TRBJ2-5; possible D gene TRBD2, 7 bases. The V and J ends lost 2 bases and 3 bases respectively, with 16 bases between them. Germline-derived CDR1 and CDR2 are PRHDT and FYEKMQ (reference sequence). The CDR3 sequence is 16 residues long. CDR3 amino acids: CASSLLLRGREETQYF. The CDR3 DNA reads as TGTGCCAGCAGCTTATTGTTGCGGGGGCGAGAAGAGACCCAGTACTTC.

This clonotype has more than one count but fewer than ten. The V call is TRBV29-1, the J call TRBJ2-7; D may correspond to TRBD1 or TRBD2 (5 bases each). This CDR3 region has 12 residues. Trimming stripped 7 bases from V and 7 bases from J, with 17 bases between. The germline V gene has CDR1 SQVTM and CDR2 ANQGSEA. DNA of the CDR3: TGCAGCGCTTGGGGGTTGGTGGGAGAGCAGTACTTC. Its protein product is CSAWGLVGEQYF.

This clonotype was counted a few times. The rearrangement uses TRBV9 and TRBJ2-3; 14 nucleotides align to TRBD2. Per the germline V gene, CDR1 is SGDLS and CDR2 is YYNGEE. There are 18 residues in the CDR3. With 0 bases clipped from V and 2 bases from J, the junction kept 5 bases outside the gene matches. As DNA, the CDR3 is TGTGCCAGCAGCGTAGGCGGGGGACTAGCGGGGGTCACAGATACGCAGTATTTT. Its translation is CASSVGGGLAGVTDTQYF.

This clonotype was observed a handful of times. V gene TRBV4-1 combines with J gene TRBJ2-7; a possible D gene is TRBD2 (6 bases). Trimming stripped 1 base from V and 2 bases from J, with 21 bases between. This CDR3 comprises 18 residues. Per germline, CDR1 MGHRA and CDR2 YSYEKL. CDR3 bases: TGCGCCAGCAGCCAAGTTAACTTTCTCGGCCCGGGGGCCTACGAGCAGTACTTC. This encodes CASSQVNFLGPGAYEQYF.

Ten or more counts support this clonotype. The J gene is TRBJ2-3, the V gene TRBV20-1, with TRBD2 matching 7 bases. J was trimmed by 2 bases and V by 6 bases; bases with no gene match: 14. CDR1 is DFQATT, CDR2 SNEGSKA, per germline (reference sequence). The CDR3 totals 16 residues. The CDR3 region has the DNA TGCAGTGCGGGACGGGGGGACGCACCTTACACAGATACGCAGTATTTT. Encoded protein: CSAGRGDAPYTDTQYF.

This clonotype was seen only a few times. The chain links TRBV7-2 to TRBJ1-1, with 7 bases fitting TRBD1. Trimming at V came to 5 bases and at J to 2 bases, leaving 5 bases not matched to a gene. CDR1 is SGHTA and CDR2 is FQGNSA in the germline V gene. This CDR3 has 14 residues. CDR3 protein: CASSAGTANTEAFF. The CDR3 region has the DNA TGTGCCAGCAGCGCAGGGACAGCCAACACTGAAGCTTTCTTT.

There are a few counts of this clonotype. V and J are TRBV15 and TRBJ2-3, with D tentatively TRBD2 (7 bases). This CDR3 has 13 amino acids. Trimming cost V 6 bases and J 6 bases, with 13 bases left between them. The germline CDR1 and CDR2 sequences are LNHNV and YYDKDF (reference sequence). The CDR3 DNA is TGTGCCACCAGACTACAGGGAGGGGATACGCAGTATTTT. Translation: CATRLQGGDTQYF.

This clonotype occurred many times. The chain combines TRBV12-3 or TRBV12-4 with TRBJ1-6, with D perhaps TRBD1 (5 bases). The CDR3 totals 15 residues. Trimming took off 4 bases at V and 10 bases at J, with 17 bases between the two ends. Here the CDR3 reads CASSSSGGTGSPLHF. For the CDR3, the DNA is TGTGCCAGCAGTTCCTCGGGAGGGACCGGGTCACCCCTCCACTTT.

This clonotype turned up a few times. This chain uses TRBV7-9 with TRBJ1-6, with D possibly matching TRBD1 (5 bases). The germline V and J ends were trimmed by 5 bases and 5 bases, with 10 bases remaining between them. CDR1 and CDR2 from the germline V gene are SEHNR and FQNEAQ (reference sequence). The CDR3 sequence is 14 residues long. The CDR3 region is CASSRGRDNSPLHF. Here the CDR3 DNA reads TGTGCCAGCAGCCGGGGACGGGATAATTCACCCCTCCACTTT.

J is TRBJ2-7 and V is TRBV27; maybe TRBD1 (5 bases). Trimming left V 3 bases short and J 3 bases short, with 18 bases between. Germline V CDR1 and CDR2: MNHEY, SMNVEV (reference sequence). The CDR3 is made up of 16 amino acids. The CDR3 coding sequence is TGTGCCAGCAGTTTGTCCTCCCAAAGGGGATACTACGAGCAGTACTTC. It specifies CASSLSSQRGYYEQYF.

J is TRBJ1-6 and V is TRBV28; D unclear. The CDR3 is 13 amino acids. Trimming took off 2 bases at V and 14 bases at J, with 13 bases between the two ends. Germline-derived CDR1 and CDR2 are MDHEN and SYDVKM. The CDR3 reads CASSLRTPLALHF. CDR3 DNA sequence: TGTGCCAGCAGTTTAAGGACCCCTCTGGCCCTCCACTTT.